These 27 T cell receptor beta chains were all obtained from the same sample, sequenced in a study of T cells in Graves' hyperthyroidism and ophthalmopathy. It was RNA transcripts that yielded the amplified TCR beta CDR3 regions. TCR CDR3 regions were first amplified by RT-PCR with HTBI primers. TCRdb reanalysed the multiplex PCR reads using MiXCR and keeps one entry per CDR3 protein. The sample has more than 450,000 distinct CDR3 sequences, 12% to 15% seen once; the top ten hold approximately 15%. The source material was blood. These receptors were taken from a woman in her forties with Graves' hyperthyroidism.

This clonotype was seen many times. V gene TRBV28 combines with J gene TRBJ2-3; D remains ambiguous. The CDR3 has 17 residues. The V gene's germline CDR1 is MDHEN and CDR2 SYDVKM. Between the trimmed V and J ends, which lost 4 bases and 2 bases, there was a span of 19 bases. The CDR3 DNA sequence: TGTGCCAGCAGTTCCCCGGTCCTCTGGGCGAACACAGATACGCAGTATTTT. Translated, it gives CASSSPVLWANTDTQYF.

The V gene is TRBV24-1, the J gene TRBJ1-5, with 9 positions matching TRBD1. V lost 3 bases, J lost 6 bases, and 8 bases stayed unmatched. The CDR3 has 16 residues. Germline V gene sequence: CDR1 KGHDR, CDR2 SFDVKD. The CDR3 DNA is TGTGCCACCAGTGATGGGGGACAGGGTTGGGGTCAGCCCCAGCATTTT. As protein: CATSDGGQGWGQPQHF.

This clonotype was seen ten or more times. The J gene is TRBJ1-2, the V gene TRBV15; 9 bases map to TRBD1. The CDR3 is made up of 16 amino acids. Germline V gene sequence: CDR1 LNHNV, CDR2 YYDKDF (reference sequence). V trimming: 3 bases; J trimming: 4 bases; junction bases outside the gene matches: 9. The CDR3 loop reads CATSRLTGGVGYGYTF. DNA of the CDR3: TGTGCCACCAGCAGGTTAACAGGGGGCGTCGGCTATGGCTACACCTTC.

The chain carries TRBV19 and TRBJ2-3; 7 positions match TRBD2. This CDR3 has 16 residues. Germline-derived CDR1 and CDR2 are LNHDA and SQIVND (reference sequence). The V gene end was trimmed by 7 bases and the J gene end by 2 bases; junction bases not matched to a gene: 12. CDR3 sequence reads: CASTRSTSVNTDTQYF. In DNA, the CDR3 is TGTGCCAGTACTCGTTCTACTAGCGTAAACACAGATACGCAGTATTTT.

The rearrangement uses TRBV29-1 and TRBJ1-1; D might be TRBD1 (5 bases). This CDR3 spans 11 amino acids. The V gene lost 6 bases and the J gene lost 7 bases, with 12 bases spanning the gap. Germline loops: CDR1 SQVTM, CDR2 ANQGSEA. Written as DNA, the CDR3 is TGCAGCGTAGTAAAGGGGTTTGAAGCTTTCTTT. Translated: CSVVKGFEAFF. The full variable domain, completed using reference TRBV29-1 and TRBJ1-1, is SAVISQKPSRDICQRGTSLTIQCQVDSQVTMMFWYRQQPGQSLTLIATANQGSEATYESGFVIDKFPISRPNLTFSTLTVSNMSPEDSSIYLCSVVKGFEAFFGQGTRLTVV.

There are many counts of this clonotype. The DNA for the CDR3 is TGTGCCAGCAGCCTCCTGGGGATTGAGCAGTTCTTC. It yields the protein CASSLLGIEQFF. The chain couples TRBV3-1 to TRBJ2-1, with D unresolved. V lost 4 bases and J lost 9, with 10 bases in between. Germline lookup yields CDR1 LGHDT and CDR2 YNNKEL (reference sequence). The CDR3 has 12 amino acids.

This clonotype was seen more than once but under ten times. The junction departs from germline at one end; a sequencing error may be responsible. The rearrangement uses TRBV11-1 and TRBJ1-1; no definite D call. CDR3 length equals 13 residues. CDR1 is SGHAT and CDR2 is FQDESV in the germline V gene (reference sequence). The CDR3 coding sequence is TGTGCCAGCAGCTTAGGTTTGAACACTGAAGCTTCCTTT. Its protein product is CASSLGLNTEASF. The complete variable domain, with remaining parts taken from reference TRBV11-1 and TRBJ1-1, reads EAEVAQSPRYKITEKSQAVAFWCDPISGHATLYWYRQILGQGPELLVQFQDESVVDDSQLPKDRFSAERLKGVDSTLKIQPAELGDSAMYLCASSLGLNTEASFGQGTRLTVV.

As for this clonotype: Just one base apart from a much larger clone, this may be a read error. As DNA, the CDR3 is TGTGCCAGCAGTTTGTGGGCAGATTCCCACGAGCAGTACTTC. It specifies CASSLWADSHEQYF. This chain joins TRBV12-3 or TRBV12-4 and TRBJ2-7; D is ambiguous. V shed 3 bases and J shed 5 bases, with 14 bases lying between them. The CDR3 runs 14 residues.

The V gene is TRBV7-2, the J gene TRBJ2-1; 12 nucleotides line up with TRBD2. The germline CDR1 and CDR2 sequences are SGHTA and FQGNSA. Losses at the gene ends were 4 bases for V and 7 bases for J; bases not matched to a gene: 14. This CDR3 is 18 amino acids long. Written as DNA, the CDR3 is TGTGCCAGCAGCTCGCTAGCGGGAGGGTCATATGGAGGGAATGAGCAGTTCTTC. Its protein is CASSSLAGGSYGGNEQFF.

This clonotype has more than one count but fewer than ten. A much larger clone is a single base away; this may be a read error. V is TRBV5-1 and J is TRBJ2-3; weak D call: TRBD2 (6 bases). The CDR3 runs to 15 residues. Germline lookup yields CDR1 SGHRS and CDR2 YFSETQ. This chain's CDR3 is CASGLTGAKADTQYF. CDR3 bases: TGCGCCAGCGGCTTAACGGGAGCCAAGGCAGATACGCAGTATTTT.

The genes are TRBV12-3 or TRBV12-4 and TRBJ2-7; D is unresolved. The CDR3 is made up of 13 amino acids. Trimming cost V 4 bases and J 4 bases, with 11 bases left between them. The CDR3 DNA reads TGTGCCAGCAGTTCCGACAAGACGTACGAGCAGTACTTC. It codes for CASSSDKTYEQYF.

The sample holds many counts of this clonotype. This chain joins TRBV7-2 and TRBJ2-1, with TRBD2 identical over 9 bases. The germline gives CDR1 SGHTA, CDR2 FQGNSA. The CDR3 is made up of 18 amino acids. After removal of 5 bases from V and 0 bases from J, the junction contained 11 bases not matched to a gene. The CDR3 coding sequence is TGTGCCAGCAGCGAAGACACTAGCGGGCCTAGCTCCTACAATGAGCAGTTCTTC. It translates to CASSEDTSGPSSYNEQFF.

This clonotype was seen at least ten times. This chain uses TRBV2 with TRBJ1-2; weak D call: TRBD1 (5 bases). The CDR3 is 17 residues long. Deletions cut 0 bases from V and 8 bases from J, with 22 bases between. Germline assignment: CDR1 SNHLY and CDR2 FYNNEI. Here the CDR3 reads CASSEASGAVTVFGYTF. For the CDR3, the DNA is TGTGCCAGCAGTGAAGCATCCGGGGCGGTCACGGTTTTCGGCTACACCTTC.

At least ten counts were recorded for this clonotype. The V call is TRBV5-8, the J call TRBJ2-7, with 7 bases aligning to TRBD1. The CDR3 spans 14 residues. Unmatched junction bases numbered 9, after V lost 4 bases and J lost 5 bases. Germline CDR1 SGHTS, CDR2 YDEGEE. The CDR3 region is CASSLTTGAHEQYF. The CDR3 nucleotides are TGTGCCAGCAGCCTTACTACAGGGGCCCACGAGCAGTACTTC.

In this sample, this clonotype turned up many times. CDR3 sequence: CASSSGGQTSNQPQHF. DNA for the CDR3: TGTGCCAGCAGTTCCGGGGGCCAGACTAGCAATCAGCCCCAGCATTTT. The rearrangement joins TRBV6-1 to TRBJ1-5; D perhaps matches TRBD1 (6 bases). Trimming cost V 5 bases and J 0 bases, with 14 bases left between them. Per germline, CDR1 MNHNS and CDR2 SASEGT. The CDR3 has 16 amino acids.

This clonotype was found a few times. The chain recombines TRBV24-1 with TRBJ2-2; D possibly corresponds to TRBD2 (6 bases). V lost 3 bases and J lost 4, with 14 bases in between. Germline CDR1 is KGHDR and CDR2 is SFDVKD. The CDR3 totals 16 residues. CDR3: CATSDPRGFGTGELFF. For the CDR3, the DNA is TGTGCCACCAGTGATCCCCGGGGGTTCGGCACCGGGGAGCTGTTTTTT.

This clonotype was recorded at least ten times. This chain connects TRBV3-1 to TRBJ2-3, with 7 bases lining up with TRBD2. V gave up 4 bases and J gave up 3 bases; unmatched junction bases: 10. The CDR3 runs 16 residues. CDR1 is LGHDT, CDR2 YNNKEL, per germline (reference sequence). CDR3 in amino acids: CASSPLAGVITDTQYF. The CDR3, as DNA: TGTGCCAGCAGCCCCCTGGCGGGAGTAATAACAGATACGCAGTATTTT.

This clonotype was seen more than once but under ten times. The chain links TRBV11-2 to TRBJ2-7; 9 bases agree with TRBD1. The V segment lost 5 bases and the J segment 2 bases; nucleotides outside the gene matches: 10. The CDR3 length is 16 residues. Germline CDR1 SGHAT, CDR2 FQNNGV. CDR3 DNA: TGTGCCAGCAGCCCAGCACAGGGGGCCCTCCCCTACGAGCAGTACTTC. This sequence encodes CASSPAQGALPYEQYF.

This clonotype was counted ten times or more. This rearrangement joins TRBV11-2 to TRBJ2-1; 8 bases map to TRBD2. The CDR3 runs to 17 residues. The V gene's germline CDR1 is SGHAT and CDR2 FQNNGV. The junction had 7 bases not matched to a gene; V was cut back by 3 bases and J by 0 bases. CDR3 loop: CASSFGIAGISYNEQFF. The CDR3 nucleotides read TGTGCCAGCAGCTTCGGGATAGCGGGAATCTCCTACAATGAGCAGTTCTTC. The whole variable domain, filled in from reference TRBV11-2 and TRBJ2-1, reads EAGVAQSPRYKIIEKRQSVAFWCNPISGHATLYWYQQILGQGPKLLIQFQNNGVVDDSQLPKDRFSAERLKGVDSTLKIQPAKLEDSAVYLCASSFGIAGISYNEQFFGPGTRLTVL.

This clonotype turned up a few times. The genes are TRBV27 and TRBJ1-1; D is ambiguous. Germline V gene lookup returns CDR1 MNHEY and CDR2 SMNVEV (reference sequence). This CDR3 region has 15 residues. V lost 1 base, J lost 0 bases, and 9 bases lay in between. The CDR3 is CASSLLGYMNTEAFF. CDR3 in DNA: TGTGCCAGCAGTTTATTGGGATACATGAACACTGAAGCTTTCTTT.

The chain has TRBV28 and TRBJ1-5, with D maybe TRBD1 (6 bases). The V gene lost 6 bases and the J gene lost 3 bases, with 9 bases spanning the gap. CDR1 and CDR2 (germline): MDHEN, SYDVKM. The CDR3 extends over 13 amino acids. CDR3 sequence (DNA): TGTGCCAGCAGGGGGGGCTCCAATCAGCCCCAGCATTTT. Translating gives CASRGGSNQPQHF.

This clonotype was detected ten times or more. The chain couples TRBV28 to TRBJ2-5; 9 positions match TRBD1. In germline, CDR1 is MDHEN, CDR2 SYDVKM. Trimming removed 7 bases from V and 1 base from J; junction bases left unmatched: 10. This CDR3 contains 16 residues. CDR3 loop: CASTPHTGGGQETQYF. CDR3 bases: TGTGCCAGCACACCCCATACAGGGGGCGGCCAAGAGACCCAGTACTTC. Looking up the rest from reference TRBV28 and TRBJ2-5 gives the full variable domain: DVKVTQSSRYLVKRTGEKVFLECVQDMDHENMFWYRQDPGLGLRLIYFSYDVKMKEKGDIPEGYSVSREKKERFSLILESASTNQTSMYLCASTPHTGGGQETQYFGPGTRLLVL.

In this sample, this clonotype turned up many times. The chain carries TRBV12-5 and TRBJ2-5; no firm D call. CDR1 is LGHNT, CDR2 FRNRAP, per germline. Trimming removed 8 bases at V and 6 bases at J, with 16 bases between. The CDR3 runs 13 residues. CDR3 coding DNA: TGTGCTAGTTCGACACACCACGAACAGACCCAGTACTTC. Translated, it gives CASSTHHEQTQYF.

For this clonotype: Mismatch with germline at one junction end may stem from a read error. This chain uses TRBV9 with TRBJ2-5; 9 bases are shared with TRBD1. There are 15 residues in the CDR3. The germline V gene has CDR1 SGDLS and CDR2 YYNGEE. CDR3 DNA: TGTGTCAGCAGCGCTCCGGGACAGGGCCAAGAGACCCAGTACTTC. It encodes CVSSAPGQGQETQYF.

The chain uses TRBV5-1 and TRBJ2-1; no firm D call. There are 12 residues in the CDR3. Trimming removed 2 bases from V and 8 bases from J, with 8 bases in between. CDR1 is SGHRS, CDR2 YFSETQ, per germline. The CDR3 DNA reads TGCGCCAGCAGCTTTGTTCTAGATGAGCAGTTCTTC. It is translated as CASSFVLDEQFF.

With regard to this clonotype: It may be a read error: a sequence one base away is much more abundant. This likely comes from a read error, as the CDR3 has no conserved phenylalanine or tryptophan at its end. The rearrangement joins TRBV5-1 to TRBJ2-7; 8 bases agree with TRBD1. V gave up 0 bases and J gave up 5 bases; unmatched junction bases: 7. CDR1 and CDR2 (germline): SGHRS, YFSETQ. The CDR3 consists of 15 residues. The CDR3 bases are TGCGCCAGCAGCTTGGGTCCGGGACAGGCTGACGAGCAGTACCTC. Translating it yields CASSLGPGQADEQYL.

This clonotype was seen repeatedly, ten times or more. V is TRBV2 and J is TRBJ1-2, with 7 positions matching TRBD1. The CDR3 totals 16 residues. Losses at the gene ends were 4 bases for V and 3 bases for J; bases not matched to a gene: 11. Germline CDR1 is SNHLY and CDR2 is FYNNEI. The CDR3 spells CASSGGEGARDYGYTF. The DNA for the CDR3 is TGTGCCAGCAGTGGGGGGGAGGGGGCGCGGGACTATGGCTACACCTTC.